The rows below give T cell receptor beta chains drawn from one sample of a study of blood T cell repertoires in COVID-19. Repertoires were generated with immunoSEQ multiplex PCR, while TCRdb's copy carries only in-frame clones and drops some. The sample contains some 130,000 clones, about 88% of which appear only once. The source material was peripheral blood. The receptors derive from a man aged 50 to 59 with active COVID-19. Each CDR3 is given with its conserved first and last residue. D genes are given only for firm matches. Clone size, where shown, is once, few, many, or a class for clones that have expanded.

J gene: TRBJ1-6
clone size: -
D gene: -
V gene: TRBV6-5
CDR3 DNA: TGTGCCAGCAGTTACTCCAGGGGTACTTTGGCTTCACCCCTCCACTTT
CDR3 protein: CASSYSRGTLASPLHF

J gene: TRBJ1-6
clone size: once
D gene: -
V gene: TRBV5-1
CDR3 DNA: TGCGCCAGCAGCTTGGCCAGGCCGACGAATTCACCCCTCCACTTT
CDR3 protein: CASSLARPTNSPLHF

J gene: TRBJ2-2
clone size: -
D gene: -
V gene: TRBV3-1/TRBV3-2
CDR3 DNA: TGTGCCAGCAGCCAAGAACCTACAGGCGGATCGAACACCGGGGAGCTGTTTTTT
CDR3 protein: CASSQEPTGGSNTGELFF

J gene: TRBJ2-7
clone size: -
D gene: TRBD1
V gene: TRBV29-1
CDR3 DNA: TGCAGCGTATCCACTGACAGGGGCCTTCGGTACGAGCAGTACTTC
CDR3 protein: CSVSTDRGLRYEQYF

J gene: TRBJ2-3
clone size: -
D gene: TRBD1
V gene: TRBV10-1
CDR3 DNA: TGCGCCAGCAGGGAAATCGGACAGGGGATCCCCACAGATACGCAGTATTTT
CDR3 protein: CASREIGQGIPTDTQYF

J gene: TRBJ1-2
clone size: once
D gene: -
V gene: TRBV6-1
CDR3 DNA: TGTGCCAGCAGTGAAGGGTCGGCAGGGAGGGGCTACACCTTC
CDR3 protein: CASSEGSAGRGYTF

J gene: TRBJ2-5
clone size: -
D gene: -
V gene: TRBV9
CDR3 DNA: TGTGCCAGCAGCGTAGAAGGAGGGGAGACCCAGTACTTC
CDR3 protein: CASSVEGGETQYF

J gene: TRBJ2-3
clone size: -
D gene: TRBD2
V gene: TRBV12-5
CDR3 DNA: TGTGCTAGTGAACTAGCGCCAGATACGCAGTATTTT
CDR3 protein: CASELAPDTQYF

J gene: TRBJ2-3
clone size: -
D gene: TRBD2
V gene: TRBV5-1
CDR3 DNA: TGCGCCAGCAGTTTAACGGGACTAGCGGACGGCACAGATACGCAGTATTTT
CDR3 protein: CASSLTGLADGTDTQYF

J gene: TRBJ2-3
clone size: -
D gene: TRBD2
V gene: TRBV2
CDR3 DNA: TGTGCCAGCAGTGGGTCTAGCGGGGCCGGAGATACGCAGTATTTT
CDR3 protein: CASSGSSGAGDTQYF

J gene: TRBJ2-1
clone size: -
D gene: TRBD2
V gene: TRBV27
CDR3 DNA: TGTGCCAGCAGACTAGCGGGATATAATGAGCAGTTCTTC
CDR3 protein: CASRLAGYNEQFF

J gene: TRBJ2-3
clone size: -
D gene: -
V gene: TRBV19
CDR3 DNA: TGTGCCAGTAGTTACTACTTAGCGGTGCGACGCACAGATACGCAGTATTTT
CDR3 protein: CASSYYLAVRRTDTQYF

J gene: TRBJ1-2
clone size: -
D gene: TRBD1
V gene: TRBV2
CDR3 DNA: TGTGCCAGCAGTCGGGACAGGGGGGACTATGGCTACACCTTC
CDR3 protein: CASSRDRGDYGYTF

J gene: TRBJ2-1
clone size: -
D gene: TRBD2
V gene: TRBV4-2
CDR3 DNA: TGTGCCAGCAGCCAAGATCGTGGAGCGGGGGCCCGCGATGAGCAGTTCTTC
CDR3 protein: CASSQDRGAGARDEQFF

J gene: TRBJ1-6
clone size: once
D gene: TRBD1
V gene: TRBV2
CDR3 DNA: TGTGCCAGCAGCCCAACGAGAGGGGGCGGATCACCCCTCCACTTT
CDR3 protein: CASSPTRGGGSPLHF

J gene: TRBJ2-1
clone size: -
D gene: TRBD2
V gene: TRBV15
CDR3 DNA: TGTGCCACCAGCCCAAGGACTAGCGGGAGAGATGAGCAGTTCTTC
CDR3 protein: CATSPRTSGRDEQFF